This paragraph covers one T cell receptor beta chain sequence. TCRdb keeps only in-frame clones here, not all; method: immunoSEQ multiplex PCR. The sample shows 650,000 to 800,000 clones, 85% to 90% of them seen only once. This specimen belongs to a study of blood T cell repertoires in COVID-19. CDR1 and CDR2 (germline): SGDLS, YYNGEE. The CDR3 sequence is 15 residues long. The V gene end was trimmed by 0 bases and the J gene end by 5 bases; junction bases not matched to a gene: 7. The TCR originated in a woman younger than 30 with acute or convalescent COVID-19. Sequenced input: peripheral blood. V and J are TRBV9 and TRBJ1-2, with 7 bases aligning to TRBD1. The CDR3 here is CASSVGKGAGYGYTF. DNA for the CDR3: TGTGCCAGCAGCGTAGGGAAGGGGGCTGGGTATGGCTACACCTTC.